The entry below describes one T cell receptor beta chain. The antigen remains unidentified. The data derive from a study of shared clonotypes between healthy human individuals. Study results and caveats: Generation of non-shared clonotypes was less probable than generation of clonotypes shared by all four donors.

As defined, naive CD8 cells were CD45RO-negative and positively selected for CCR7, with terminally differentiated effector memory CD45RA+ cells excluded. The germline CDR1 and CDR2 sequences are MNHEY and SMNVEV (reference sequence). The CDR3 runs 15 residues. Germline trimming cut 2 bases from V and 5 bases from J; bases unmatched to any gene: 9. Sequenced by immunoSEQ multiplex PCR; TCRdb stores in-frame clones only, minus some. This table holds some 1,900,000 clones, approximately 94% found once. Sequencing was done on a sample of naive CD8+ T cells sorted from blood. This clonotype was obtained from a man younger than 35 in good health. The chain couples TRBV27 to TRBJ2-7; 7 bases match TRBD1. The CDR3 protein is CASSLEVGGFDEQYF. DNA for the CDR3: TGTGCCAGCAGTTTAGAGGTAGGGGGCTTTGACGAGCAGTACTTC.